This T cell receptor (beta chain) was captured by sequencing in a study of blood T cell repertoires in COVID-19. Authors' processing steps: For nucleated cells, counts were estimated from reference gene primer amplification. TCRdb's copy holds only in-frame clones and misses some; the assay was immunoSEQ multiplex PCR. The DNA gave D and trimming, while V, J and clone size come from that table. The sample holds 120,000 to 150,000 clones; around nine tenths are singletons and the top ten take 1.2%. Per germline, CDR1 MNHEY and CDR2 SVGEGT. V shed 5 bases, J shed 5 bases, and the junction held 5 bases outside the gene matches. The CDR3 sequence is 14 residues long.

This chain uses TRBV6-2 or TRBV6-3 with TRBJ2-1; 8 nucleotides agree with TRBD2. Material for sequencing was PBMCs or T cells enriched from blood (not recorded which). This sequence was found in a young woman with acute COVID-19. The CDR3 here is CASSPWTSHNEQFF. CDR3 bases: TGTGCCAGCAGTCCCTGGACTAGCCACAATGAGCAGTTCTTC.